These 25 T cell receptor beta chains originate from one sample sequenced in a study of CD8+ T cells in alopecia areata. TCR sequencing used cDNA made by reverse transcription of extracted RNA. Assay used: immunoSEQ multiplex PCR; TCRdb lists only in-frame clones, some missing. The sample contains about 270,000 clones, none of them singletons. Markers used for sorting pooled cutaneous lymph node cells were CD4, CD8alpha, NKG2D, NKG2ACE and others. The material sequenced was CD4+ T cells sorted from a lymph node. The receptors shown here come from a C3H/HeJ mouse with alopecia areata. This strain has MHC haplotype H2-k.

For this clone: Gene labels here are mouse ones. From the germline J gene comes the end of the CDR3, since the read stops 4 residues before it. The gene calls are TRBV31 and TRBJ2-1, with TRBD2 matching 10 bases. The CDR3 consists of 15 residues. Germline values: CDR1 GKSSPN, CDR2 SITVG. The V gene end was trimmed by 3 bases and the J gene end by 0 bases; junction bases not matched to a gene: 2. The CDR3 bases that were read are TGTGCCTGGAGCGGGACTGGGGTTAACTATGCT. Translation gives CAWSGTGVNYA. In full, the CDR3 reads CAWSGTGVNYAEQFF. The whole variable domain, remainder taken from reference TRBV31 and TRBJ2-1, is AQTIHQWPVAEIKAVGSPLSLGCTIKGKSSPNLYWYWQATGGTLQQLFYSITVGQVESVVQLNLSASRPKDDQFILSTEKLLLSHSGFYLCAWSGTGVNYAEQFFGPGTRLTVL.

In regard to this clone: Mouse germline and gene names are used. The CDR3 end falls 4 residues outside the read, so it is completed with the germline J gene. V and J are TRBV31 and TRBJ2-3, with D maybe TRBD2 (6 bases). Germline V gene sequence: CDR1 GKSSPN, CDR2 SITVG. Trimming pared 5 bases from V and 0 bases from J, leaving 9 bases between. This CDR3 contains 13 residues. The DNA read from the CDR3 is TGTGCCTGGGGACTGCTGAGTGCAGAA. Encoded protein: CAWGLLSAE. The complete CDR3 protein is CAWGLLSAETLYF.

As for this clone: Gene names are mouse gene names. Coverage ceases 4 residues before the CDR3 finishes, and the germline J gene fills in the end. Additional DNA sequences in this sample encode the identical CDR3. The chain couples TRBV31 to TRBJ1-2; 8 bases match TRBD1. Trimming took 2 bases from V and 0 from J; bases not matched to a gene: 2. From germline, CDR1 is GKSSPN and CDR2 SITVG. This CDR3 is built from 14 residues. CDR3 DNA (partial): TGTGCCTGGAGTGACAGGGGAACAAACTCC. The encoded protein is CAWSDRGTNS. The full CDR3 protein is CAWSDRGTNSDYTF.

This clone was found a few times. Here the gene names and germline are mouse. The CDR3 end falls 4 residues outside the read, so it is completed with the germline J gene. This chain connects TRBV19 to TRBJ2-4; possible D gene TRBD1, 5 bases. Germline loops: CDR1 FNHDT, CDR2 SITEND (reference sequence). This CDR3 region has 13 residues. Incomplete CDR3 DNA: TGTGCCAGCAGTCCGAAAGGGGAAAAC. Amino acid sequence: CASSPKGEN. The full CDR3 sequence reads CASSPKGENTLYF.

A remark on this clone: Gene names follow the mouse nomenclature. The CDR3 end lies 4 residues beyond the end of the read and is filled in from the germline J gene. V usage is TRBV13-1 and J usage is TRBJ2-3; 9 positions agree with TRBD2. V dropped 0 bases and J dropped 0; count of bases not matched to a gene: 11. From germline, CDR1 is NSHNY and CDR2 SYGAGN. There are 19 residues in the CDR3. This chain's CDR3 is CASSDARVAGGVSAETLYF. CDR3 DNA (partial): TGTGCCAGCAGTGATGCAAGGGTCGCTGGGGGGGTTAGTGCAGAA.

Details on this clone: All gene names here are mouse names. The read is 4 residues too short to cover the CDR3 end, so that end is filled in from the germline J gene. At the DNA level, this CDR3 is encoded by other sequences in the same sample as well. The chain couples TRBV5 to TRBJ1-1; the match to TRBD1 covers 7 bases. Looked up from germline, CDR1 is LGHNA and CDR2 is YNLKQL (reference sequence). This CDR3 is 13 amino acids long. The CDR3 here is CASSPGTATEVFF. The sequenced CDR3 bases are TGTGCCAGCAGCCCCGGGACAGCAACA.

As concerns this clone: Mouse names are used for the genes. The read ends 4 residues shy of where the CDR3 ends; the end is completed using the germline J gene. The chain carries TRBV13-1 and TRBJ2-1; 9 bases fit TRBD2. This CDR3 has 15 amino acids. With 1 base clipped from V and 5 bases from J, the junction kept 4 bases outside the gene matches. CDR1 is NSHNY and CDR2 is SYGAGN in the germline V gene. The CDR3 spells CASSDWGGADAEQFF. The sequenced CDR3 bases are TGTGCCAGCAGTGATTGGGGGGGCGCGGATGCT.

This clone has a handful of counts. Gene labels here are mouse ones. With the read ending 4 residues before the CDR3 end, the germline J gene is used to fill in that end. V is TRBV19 and J is TRBJ2-7, with 10 nucleotides matching TRBD2. The CDR3 extends over 16 amino acids. Germline V lookup: CDR1 FNHDT, CDR2 SITEND (reference sequence). Trimming took 1 base from V and 0 from J; bases not matched to a gene: 4. The part of the CDR3 DNA that was read is TGTGCCAGCAGTATATCCCTGGGGGGGCGCTCCTAT. Encoded protein: CASSISLGGRSY. The whole CDR3 is CASSISLGGRSYEQYF.

This clone came up a few times. Mouse names are used for the genes. CDR3 DNA, as far as it was read: TGTGCCAGCAGCAACAGGGGGCGTGCAGAA. Translation: CASSNRGRAE. The whole CDR3 is CASSNRGRAETLYF. V and J are TRBV19 and TRBJ2-3, with 9 nucleotides matching TRBD1. The missing CDR3 end, 4 residues past where the read stops, is filled in from the germline J gene. V was pared by 5 bases and J by 1 base, with 2 bases of the junction left unmatched. The germline V gene has CDR1 FNHDT and CDR2 SITEND (reference sequence). The CDR3 runs 14 residues.

The table lists this clone with a few counts. Gene names are the mouse ones. The read halts 4 residues ahead of the CDR3 end, with the missing end drawn from the germline J gene. Additional DNA sequences in this sample encode the identical CDR3. The chain couples TRBV5 to TRBJ2-2; 10 positions agree with TRBD2. There are 15 residues in the CDR3. The V gene's germline CDR1 is LGHNA and CDR2 YNLKQL (reference sequence). Trimming cost V 0 bases and J 6 bases; bases outside gene matches: 1. Partial CDR3 DNA: TGTGCCAGCAGCCAAGACTGGGGGGGCCCCGGG. It codes for CASSQDWGGPG. The whole CDR3 is CASSQDWGGPGQLYF.

To note about this clone: Gene names and germline match the mouse. The CDR3 is cut off 4 residues early in the read; its end comes from the germline J gene. The genes are TRBV17 and TRBJ2-5; TRBD2 might be the D (6 bases). The V and J ends lost 5 bases and 2 bases respectively, with 14 bases between them. This CDR3 has 15 residues. Germline V gene sequence: CDR1 MNHDT, CDR2 YYDKIL. CDR3 DNA (partial): TGTGCTAGCAGTGTCCGGGGGGACCCCCAAGAC. It encodes CASSVRGDPQD. The complete CDR3 sequence is CASSVRGDPQDTQYF. The complete variable domain, with remaining parts taken from reference TRBV17 and TRBJ2-5, reads DTTVKQNPRYKLARVGKPVNLICSQTMNHDTMYWYQKKPNQAPKLLLFYYDKILNREADTFEKFQSSRPNNSFCSLYIGSAGLEYSAMYLCASSVRGDPQDTQYFGPGTRLLVL.

A note on this clone: Mouse gene names and germline throughout. The observed sequence ends 4 residues before the CDR3 terminus, with the missing tail filled in from the germline J gene. The chain carries TRBV5 and TRBJ2-1, with D perhaps TRBD1 (6 bases). Deletions cut 4 bases from V and 2 bases from J, with 9 bases between. CDR3 length: 14 residues. Germline V gives CDR1 LGHNA, CDR2 YNLKQL (reference sequence). CDR3 DNA, as far as it was read: TGTGCCAGCAGCCCGGGACAAGACTATGCT. Protein product: CASSPGQDYA. The complete CDR3 reads CASSPGQDYAEQFF.

This clone occurred a few times. Gene names are the mouse ones. The read finishes 4 residues shy of the CDR3 end, and the germline J gene is used to complete it. The chain joins TRBV1 to TRBJ1-1; maybe TRBD1 (5 bases). Germline V gene data show CDR1 as NSQYPW and CDR2 as LRSPGD (reference sequence). Trimming stripped 5 bases from V and 1 base from J, with 8 bases between. This CDR3 is built from 13 residues. The part of the CDR3 DNA that was read is TGCACCTGCAGTTCAGGGCGGAACACA. As protein: CTCSSGRNT. Given in full, the CDR3 is CTCSSGRNTEVFF.

In the case of this clone: Gene names refer to mouse genes. The CDR3 end is not reached by the read, which stops 4 residues before it; the germline J gene fills it in. The chain carries TRBV1 and TRBJ1-2, with 9 bases identical to TRBD1. CDR3 length: 15 amino acids. Germline values: CDR1 NSQYPW, CDR2 LRSPGD (reference sequence). The J segment lost 0 bases and the V segment lost 5 bases, leaving 4 bases of the junction unmatched. The sequenced part of the CDR3 DNA is TGCACCTGCAGTTCGGGACAGGGAGCAAACTCC. Protein product: CTCSSGQGANS. The full-length CDR3 reads as CTCSSGQGANSDYTF.

This clone occurred a few times. Gene and germline names: mouse. The sequenced fragment ends 4 residues before the CDR3 boundary, so the rest is inferred from the germline J gene. This chain uses TRBV4 with TRBJ2-5; the match to TRBD1 covers 11 bases. This CDR3 region has 15 residues. V dropped 5 bases and J dropped 2; count of bases not matched to a gene: 3. From germline, CDR1 is LGHDT and CDR2 YNNKQL (reference sequence). The CDR3 DNA, read in part, is TGTGCCAGCAGCCGAGGGACAGGGGGCCAAGAC. Residues: CASSRGTGGQD. The entire CDR3 reads CASSRGTGGQDTQYF. The full variable domain, in which reference TRBV4 and TRBJ2-5 provide the parts outside the CDR3, is ETAVFQTPNYHVTQVGNEVSFNCKQTLGHDTMYWYKQDSKKLLKIMFSYNNKQLIVNETVPRRFSPQSSDKAHLNLRIKSVEPEDSAVYLCASSRGTGGQDTQYFGPGTRLLVL.

In this sample, this clone turned up a few times. Mouse gene names apply. The missing CDR3 end, 4 residues past where the read stops, is filled in from the germline J gene. The rearrangement uses TRBV5 and TRBJ2-7; the match to TRBD1 covers 9 bases. Germline CDR1 reads LGHNA; CDR2 reads YNLKQL (reference sequence). The CDR3 is made up of 15 amino acids. CDR3 region: CASSQDWDREYEQYF. The CDR3 DNA, read in part, is TGTGCCAGCAGCCAAGATTGGGACAGGGAATAT.

Remarks on this clone: Gene names refer to mouse genes. Coverage ceases 4 residues before the CDR3 finishes, and the germline J gene fills in the end. The identical CDR3 is also encoded by other nucleotide sequences in the sample. This chain connects TRBV13-1 to TRBJ2-2, with 7 bases aligning to TRBD2. CDR3 length: 15 residues. CDR1 and CDR2 from the germline V gene are NSHNY and SYGAGN. Losses at the gene ends were 1 base for V and 1 base for J; bases not matched to a gene: 1. CDR3 protein: CASSDLGGNTGQLYF. The CDR3 bases that were read are TGTGCCAGCAGTGATTTGGGGGGAAACACCGGG.

This clone has a handful of counts. Mouse germline and gene names are used. CDR3 region: CASSDSDRVSAEQFF. The part of the CDR3 DNA that was read is TGTGCCAGCAGTGATTCCGACAGGGTGAGTGCT. The rearrangement uses TRBV13-1 and TRBJ2-1; 7 positions match TRBD1. With the read ending 4 residues before the CDR3 end, the germline J gene is used to fill in that end. Germline values: CDR1 NSHNY, CDR2 SYGAGN. The CDR3 runs to 15 residues. Trimming took 1 base from V and 6 from J; bases not matched to a gene: 7.

About this clone itself: Genes and germline come from the mouse. The read stops 4 residues short of the end of the CDR3; the missing end is completed from the germline J gene. V is TRBV19 and J is TRBJ2-1, with TRBD1 matching 8 bases. The CDR3 length is 12 residues. Germline CDR1 and CDR2: FNHDT and SITEND (reference sequence). The V segment lost 4 bases and the J segment 6 bases; nucleotides outside the gene matches: 0. Here the CDR3 reads CASSDRGAEQFF. The CDR3 bases that were read are TGTGCCAGCAGTGACAGGGGTGCT.

This clone has only a few counts. Gene names refer to mouse genes. The read ends 4 residues shy of where the CDR3 ends; the end is completed using the germline J gene. The V gene is TRBV13-3, the J gene TRBJ2-2; D is perhaps TRBD1 (5 bases). The V end was cut by 3 bases, the J end by 0 bases, with 9 bases between. The germline CDR1 and CDR2 sequences are NNHDY and SYVADS. The CDR3 extends over 15 amino acids. CDR3 DNA (partial): TGTGCCAGCAGTGGGACACCTACAAACACCGGG. Protein product: CASSGTPTNTG. The full-length CDR3 reads as CASSGTPTNTGQLYF.

This clone was detected only a few times. All gene names here are mouse names. The CDR3 end is not reached by the read, which stops 4 residues before it; the germline J gene fills it in. The chain uses TRBV13-3 and TRBJ2-3; D unresolved. CDR1 and CDR2 (germline): NNHDY, SYVADS. V was clipped by 5 bases and J by 0 bases, with 7 bases between them. The CDR3 runs 13 residues. CDR3: CASRNYSAETLYF. The CDR3 bases that were read are TGTGCCAGCAGGAACTATAGTGCAGAA.

Notes on this clone: Germline and genes here are mouse. The sequenced fragment ends 4 residues before the CDR3 boundary, so the rest is inferred from the germline J gene. The J gene is TRBJ1-1, the V gene TRBV19; D possibly corresponds to TRBD1 (6 bases). The CDR3 contains 14 residues. V lost 0 bases, J lost 4 bases, and 10 bases lay in between. The germline V gene has CDR1 FNHDT and CDR2 SITEND (reference sequence). This chain's CDR3 is CASSIGGAGTEVFF. The sequenced part of the CDR3 DNA is TGTGCCAGCAGTATAGGGGGGGCAGGCACA.

This clone was seen only a few times. The germline and genes are mouse ones. Read sequence stops 3 residues before the CDR3 end, and the germline J gene provides the missing end. The chain is built from TRBV31 and TRBJ1-6; no reliable D call. TRBJ1-6 is labeled an ORF, and its function is uncertain. Germline V gene lookup returns CDR1 GKSSPN and CDR2 SITVG. This CDR3 has 13 amino acids. Trimming stripped 0 bases from V and 7 bases from J, with 7 bases between. The part of the CDR3 DNA that was read is TGTGCCTGGAGTCTGGCGGAAAATTCGCCC. It yields the protein CAWSLAENSP. The CDR3 reads in full as CAWSLAENSPLYF.

This clone was detected a few times. Any gene name here is a mouse gene name. Sequencing ends 4 residues short of the CDR3 end; the germline J gene provides the rest. The sample has other DNA sequences that encode this CDR3 too. The rearrangement joins TRBV13-1 to TRBJ2-7, with D maybe TRBD1 (5 bases). The length of the CDR3 is 13 residues. V lost 5 bases to trimming and J lost 0 bases, with 9 bases between them. Germline assignment: CDR1 NSHNY and CDR2 SYGAGN. The covered CDR3 bases are TGTGCCAGCAGCCGACAGAGCTCCTAT. Its protein product is CASSRQSSY. The entire CDR3 protein reads CASSRQSSYEQYF.

In regard to this clone: Gene names are mouse gene names. The CDR3 end is not reached by the read, which stops 4 residues before it; the germline J gene fills it in. Other DNA variants within this sample encode the same CDR3. This chain links TRBV13-3 with TRBJ2-7, with TRBD1 matching over 7 bases. This CDR3 comprises 13 residues. Germline CDR1 and CDR2: NNHDY and SYVADS. CDR3: CASSPDRADEQYF. The CDR3 bases that were read are TGTGCCAGCAGTCCTGACAGGGCAGAT.